The clone carrying this T cell receptor beta chain was found many times. This entry comes from a study of CD8 T cells in ankylosing spondylitis. TCRdb used MiXCR to reprocess the 5' RACE reads, holding one entry per CDR3 protein. The table lists around 220,000 distinct CDR3 sequences, roughly a tenth of them singletons. This CDR3 has 13 amino acids. Germline V gene data show CDR1 as DFQATT and CDR2 as SNEGSKA (reference sequence). With V trimmed by 1 base and J by 3 bases, 3 bases remained unmatched. This clonotype was obtained from a male donor with ankylosing spondylitis or in good health (not recorded which). What was sequenced was blood, either unsorted or a sorted T cell fraction (not recorded which). This sequence joins TRBV20-1 and TRBJ2-7; 7 bases are a match to TRBD2. The CDR3 region has the DNA TGCAGTGCTAGAGTAGCGGGCTTCTACGAGCAGTACTTC. Protein: CSARVAGFYEQYF.